The entry that follows covers one T cell receptor (beta chain) sequence. Its antigen is currently unknown. An overlapping HIV-1 Gag peptide pool stimulated these cells at about 0.9 ug/peptide/mL. CD40L/CD69 double-negative CD45RO-high memory CD4+ T cells were collected. PBMCs were depleted of CD8+ T cells before stimulation. The data were taken from a study of persistence of HIV-infected CD4 T cells. Overall study findings and caveats: Compared with CD3/CD28-stimulated cells, CMV- and Gag-responding cells showed lower TCRbeta richness.

The immunoSEQ assay was version 4, run in survey mode. Sequencing used immunoSEQ multiplex PCR; TCRdb keeps in-frame clones, though not all of them. The table shows about 32,000 clones, with 80% to 90% occurring only once. Sequenced material: CD4+ T cells sorted from PBMCs after roughly 18-hour stimulation, taken from a patient who received antiretroviral therapy. This receptor was taken from an adult woman with HIV who was CMV-seropositive.

In DNA, the CDR3 is TGTGCCAGCAGCTTAAACCCGAGGGATGAGCAGTTCTTC. It is translated as CASSLNPRDEQFF. The genes are TRBV7-3 and TRBJ2-1, with D possibly being TRBD2 (5 bases). V was pared by 1 base and J by 8 bases, with 9 bases between. The CDR3 spans 13 residues. Germline CDR1 is SGHTA and CDR2 is FQGTGA.